This is a list of T cell receptor beta chains from one sample in a study of Ad26.COV2.S vaccination and SARS-CoV-2 variants. TCRdb keeps only in-frame clones here, not all; method: immunoSEQ multiplex PCR. The sample lists hundreds of thousands of clones, approximately 89% occurring once. The sequences come from peripheral blood, collected in a trial of Ad26.COV2.S vaccine versus placebo. The receptor source for this set is a person aged 18-60 years who received the Ad26.COV2.S COVID-19 vaccine or a placebo. The CDR3 runs from the conserved cysteine through the conserved F or W. D genes are given only for firm matches. Some rows have no size entry. The others give once, few or many, or a class for an expanded clone.

D,V,J,size,DNA,CDR3
TRBD2,TRBV2,TRBJ2-1,.,TGTGCCAGCAGTGAGATAGCGGGACGCTCCTACAATGAGCAGTTCTTC,CASSEIAGRSYNEQFF
TRBD2,TRBV11-2,TRBJ2-1,.,TGTGCCAGCAGCTTTCTAGCGGGAGGCCACAATGAGCAGTTCTTC,CASSFLAGGHNEQFF
.,TRBV6-5,TRBJ1-5,.,TGTGCCAGCAGTAAGAATCAGCCCCAGCATTTT,CASSKNQPQHF
.,TRBV9,TRBJ1-1,.,TGTGCCAGCAGCGTAGATTGGAACACTGAAGCTTTCTTT,CASSVDWNTEAFF
.,TRBV5-6,TRBJ1-6,.,TGTGCCAGCAAGGTGGGGTTCCATAATTCACCCCTCCACTTT,CASKVGFHNSPLHF
.,TRBV2,TRBJ2-2,.,TGTGCCAGCAACTCACAGGGAGACGGGGAGCTGTTTTTT,CASNSQGDGELFF
.,TRBV7-8,TRBJ1-2,.,TGTGCCAGCAGCTTAGGAAAATCAGGAGGAGACTATGGCTACACCTTC,CASSLGKSGGDYGYTF
.,TRBV29-1,TRBJ2-2,.,TGCAGCGTCGAGACAGCCACGAACACCGGGGAGCTGTTTTTT,CSVETATNTGELFF
.,TRBV19,TRBJ2-1,.,TGTGCCACCTTAGACTACTCTAGCTCCTACCACAATGAGCAGTTCTTC,CATLDYSSSYHNEQFF
.,TRBV5-1,TRBJ2-6,.,TGCGCCAGCAGCTTATCAGGGGACTTACCTGGGGCCAACGTCCTGACTTTC,CASSLSGDLPGANVLTF
.,TRBV19,TRBJ1-2,.,TGTGCCAGTAGTGAGAACTATGGCTACACCTTC,CASSENYGYTF
.,TRBV5-1,TRBJ1-6,.,TGCGCCAGCAGCTTAGAAGCAGTCTCACCCCTCCACTTT,CASSLEAVSPLHF
.,TRBV11-2,TRBJ1-2,.,TGTGCCAGCAGCCTAGGGACGGCTGGCTACACCTTC,CASSLGTAGYTF
.,TRBV11-1,TRBJ2-2,once,TGTGCCAGCAGCAGGCAGGGTAACACCGGGGAGCTGTTTTTT,CASSRQGNTGELFF
TRBD1,TRBV7-9,TRBJ2-7,.,TGTGCCAGCAGCTTACCAGGGGGAACCGAGCAGTACTTC,CASSLPGGTEQYF
.,TRBV7-9,TRBJ1-1,.,TGTGCCAGCAGTCTTGGGACACGGACTGAAGCTTTCTTT,CASSLGTRTEAFF
TRBD1,TRBV10-1,TRBJ1-4,.,TGCGCCAGCAGTTTCGGGACAGTCCCCGCAACTAATGAAAAACTGTTTTTT,CASSFGTVPATNEKLFF
.,TRBV9,TRBJ2-1,.,TGTGCCAGCAGCGGACCCTACAATGAGCAGTTCTTC,CASSGPYNEQFF
TRBD1,TRBV6-4,TRBJ1-5,.,TGTGCCAGCTCTCGGACAGGGAATCAGCCCCAGCATTTT,CASSRTGNQPQHF
.,TRBV19,TRBJ1-1,.,TGTGCCAGTACTTCCCCTTTTGTGAACACTGAAGCTTTCTTT,CASTSPFVNTEAFF
TRBD1,TRBV2,TRBJ1-1,few,TGTGCCACTGGGACAGGGGTGGCTGAAGCTTTCTTT,CATGTGVAEAFF
.,TRBV7-2,TRBJ1-5,.,TGTGCCAGCAGCTTATACGGCAATCAGCCCCAGCATTTT,CASSLYGNQPQHF
.,TRBV18,TRBJ1-2,.,TGTGCCAGCTCACCACAGGGCCTAATTAACTATGGCTACACCTTC,CASSPQGLINYGYTF
TRBD1,TRBV6-5,TRBJ2-7,.,TGTGCCAGTCACAGGGGACAGCTCTCCTACGAGCAGTACTTC,CASHRGQLSYEQYF
.,TRBV6-2/TRBV6-3,TRBJ2-1,.,TGTGCCAGCAGTAGGGACTGGAACTCCTACAATGAGCAGTTCTTC,CASSRDWNSYNEQFF
TRBD1,TRBV7-9,TRBJ2-7,.,TGTGCCAGCAGCCCAAGCCCACCGACAGGGAGCTACGAGCAGTACTTC,CASSPSPPTGSYEQYF
.,TRBV7-2,TRBJ1-5,once,TGTGCCAGCAGCCCTAGGGGGAATCAGCCCCAGCATTTT,CASSPRGNQPQHF
.,TRBV7-2,TRBJ2-7,.,TGTGCCAGCAGCCTTTCGTGGGAGAGCTACGAGCAGTACTTC,CASSLSWESYEQYF
.,TRBV2,TRBJ1-2,.,TGTGCCAGCAGTGAAGCGCTTCAGGGGTTAGATGGCTACACCTTC,CASSEALQGLDGYTF
TRBD2,TRBV27,TRBJ2-3,.,TGTGCCAGCAGTCCGCCCCGACTAGCGGGAGGGAAAGATACGCAGTATTTT,CASSPPRLAGGKDTQYF
TRBD2,TRBV7-9,TRBJ2-1,.,TGTGCCAGCAGCCTCCCCCCCCGATTAGCGGGGACAAGAGATGAGCAGTTCTTC,CASSLPPRLAGTRDEQFF
.,TRBV19,TRBJ1-5,.,TGTGCCAGTAGTCTAGTAAATAGCAATCAGCCCCAGCATTTT,CASSLVNSNQPQHF
TRBD1,TRBV27,TRBJ1-4,.,TGTGCCAGCAGCTCACACATCTCAGGGGGAGAAAAACTGTTTTTT,CASSSHISGGEKLFF
TRBD1,TRBV12-3/TRBV12-4,TRBJ1-2,.,TGTGCCAGCACTGAACAGGGGAACTATGGCTACACCTTC,CASTEQGNYGYTF
.,TRBV6-5,TRBJ1-2,.,TGTGCCAGCAGTTACTCGCGGCCCAGGGGAGACTATGGCTACACCTTC,CASSYSRPRGDYGYTF
.,TRBV19,TRBJ1-6,few,TGTGCCAGCCAAGGTTGGGAGGATAATTCACCCCTCCACTTT,CASQGWEDNSPLHF
.,TRBV5-4,TRBJ1-1,.,TGTGCCAGCACCCTCCGTGGCGGGAACACTGAAGCTTTCTTT,CASTLRGGNTEAFF
.,TRBV27,TRBJ2-3,.,TGTGCCAGCAGTTTGGGACCCCCCAGGAGAGATACGCAGTATTTT,CASSLGPPRRDTQYF
.,TRBV6-5,TRBJ2-3,.,TGTGCCAGCAGTAACAGGGTCGGCACAGATACGCAGTATTTT,CASSNRVGTDTQYF
TRBD1,TRBV7-8,TRBJ1-6,.,TGTGCCAGCAGCTTAAGAGGGCGGGACAGGGAAATTTCACCCCTCCACTTT,CASSLRGRDREISPLHF
.,TRBV7-8,TRBJ2-4,.,TGTGCCAGCAGCCAAAGCGGAGCGGCGTACTTC,CASSQSGAAYF
.,TRBV4-2,TRBJ1-6,.,TGTGCCAGCAGCCAAGTTGTCGGACGGGATAATTCACCCCTCCACTTT,CASSQVVGRDNSPLHF